This TCR beta chain was observed in a study of Tregs in tolerant kidney transplant recipients. TCRdb's table, derived via immunoSEQ multiplex PCR, lists solely in-frame clones and lacks some. This sample's table has roughly 15,000 clones. Recipients received nonmyeloablative bone marrow transplants from related graft donors, with transient mixed chimerism. The specimen comprised CD4+ T cells from blood (PBMCs), sampled 12 months after the transplant. The origin of this receptor is a human patient who received a combined kidney and bone marrow transplant. Some T cells may have originated in the graft donor.

The CDR3 spells CASSLGGPQHF. CDR3 DNA, as far as it was read: TGTGCCAGCAGCTTAGGAGGGCCC. This chain connects TRBV7-9 to TRBJ1-5; D remains unclear. The sequenced fragment ends 3 residues before the CDR3 boundary, so the rest is inferred from the germline J gene. Trimming left V 1 base short and J 9 bases short, with 4 bases between. This CDR3 region has 11 residues. In germline, CDR1 is SEHNR, CDR2 FQNEAQ (reference sequence).